The 31 T cell receptor beta chains below were found in one sample sequenced in a study of blood T cells in healthy people across ages (dated by TCRdb to between 2014 and 2016). The method was 5' RACE. TCRdb lists the instrument as Illumina HiSeq 2500. A second PCR of about 6 to 12 cycles was performed with a sample-barcoded 5' primer and a J-beta primer mix. TCRdb reprocessing: public reads trimmed at Q25 with fastp, clones called with MiXCR, in-frame beta chains kept. Rows with a matching CDR3 protein are joined into one entry that keeps the most common DNA and genes. Here the sample has 850,000 to 1,100,000 distinct CDR3 sequences; under 40% occur a single time. The biggest ten clones account for around 13% of the sample. Material for sequencing was blood. These receptors came from a man younger than 35 in good health.

This chain connects TRBV20-1 to TRBJ2-3, with a weak D call TRBD2 (7 bases). With 3 bases removed from V and 4 bases from J, the gap between germline ends came to 14 bases. The CDR3 extends over 14 amino acids. Germline V lookup: CDR1 DFQATT, CDR2 SNEGSKA (reference sequence). This CDR3 reads CSASGRGAADTQYF. CDR3 in DNA: TGCAGTGCTAGTGGCCGGGGGGCGGCAGATACGCAGTATTTT.

This clonotype was seen more than once but under ten times. The rearrangement joins TRBV12-3 or TRBV12-4 to TRBJ2-3; 11 nucleotides agree with TRBD2. The CDR3 is 17 amino acids. V lost 5 bases, J lost 0 bases, and 7 bases stayed unmatched. The CDR3 reads CASSPGTSGHSTDTQYF. The CDR3 nucleotides read TGTGCCAGCAGTCCAGGGACTAGCGGACATAGCACAGATACGCAGTATTTT.

There are a few counts of this clonotype. This sequence joins TRBV10-3 and TRBJ1-2; D gene unclear. The CDR3 runs to 14 residues. Germline assignment: CDR1 ENHRY and CDR2 SYGVKD. V lost 4 bases, J lost 2 bases, and 11 bases lay in between. The CDR3: CAISGAGVNYGYTF. The CDR3 nucleotides read TGTGCCATCAGTGGCGCCGGGGTGAACTATGGCTACACCTTC.

This chain uses TRBV25-1 with TRBJ2-1; maybe TRBD2 (6 bases). V was clipped by 5 bases and J by 4 bases, with 12 bases between them. CDR1 and CDR2 (germline): MGHDK, SYGVNS. CDR3 length: 14 amino acids. In DNA form, the CDR3 reads TGTGCCAGCAGTCGAGCGGGCTCGTACAATGAGCAGTTCTTC. It specifies CASSRAGSYNEQFF.

This clonotype was seen a handful of times. This chain links TRBV7-3 with TRBJ1-1, with a weak D call TRBD1 (6 bases). The germline V and J ends were trimmed by 5 bases and 6 bases, with 10 bases remaining between them. The CDR3 extends over 12 amino acids. Germline CDR1 is SGHTA and CDR2 is FQGTGA. CDR3 in DNA: TGTGCCAGCAGCCTAAACAGGGCTGAAGCTTTCTTT. Translating it yields CASSLNRAEAFF.

This clonotype was seen a handful of times. The rearrangement uses TRBV10-3 and TRBJ2-1; a possible D gene is TRBD2 (6 bases). The CDR3 totals 12 residues. V was pared by 11 bases and J by 5 bases, with 13 bases between. Per germline, CDR1 ENHRY and CDR2 SYGVKD. DNA for the CDR3: TGTGCCTCCCACGGGAGTAACAATGAGCAGTTCTTC. This translates into CASHGSNNEQFF.

The V and J genes are TRBV20-1 and TRBJ2-2, with unresolved D. The V gene lost 0 bases and the J gene lost 0 bases, with 5 bases spanning the gap. CDR3 size: 14 residues. CDR1 and CDR2 (germline): DFQATT, SNEGSKA (reference sequence). CDR3 sequence reads: CSARDKPNTGELFF. The CDR3 nucleotides are TGCAGTGCTAGAGATAAACCGAACACCGGGGAGCTGTTTTTT.

This clonotype was counted a few times. This chain connects TRBV12-5 to TRBJ2-5; TRBD1 might be the D (5 bases). The closer fit of TRBJ2-7 to the DNA end suggests the J call may be wrong. The V gene's germline CDR1 is LGHNT and CDR2 FRNRAP. The length of the CDR3 is 14 residues. As DNA, the CDR3 is TGTGCTAGTGGGGGTACCGCCAGGGTCCACGAGCAGTACTTC. It encodes CASGGTARVHEQYF.

Many counts were recorded for this clonotype. V usage is TRBV9 and J usage is TRBJ1-2, with a weak D call TRBD1 (5 bases). V was clipped by 4 bases and J by 4 bases, with 11 bases between them. This CDR3 spans 13 amino acids. Germline CDR1 SGDLS, CDR2 YYNGEE. CDR3 DNA: TGTGCCAGCAGCCCGAGGACATCCTATGGCTACACCTTC. Translated: CASSPRTSYGYTF.

The V and J genes are TRBV7-3 and TRBJ2-1; D unclear. This CDR3 is built from 16 residues. Per the germline V gene, CDR1 is SGHTA and CDR2 is FQGTGA. The V end was cut by 1 base, the J end by 4 bases, with 14 bases between. The CDR3: CASSLSGRLLYNEQFF. CDR3 nucleotide sequence: TGTGCCAGCAGCTTAAGTGGGCGCCTATTATACAATGAGCAGTTCTTC.

In its sample, this clonotype was seen a few times. V gene TRBV5-1 combines with J gene TRBJ2-5; possible D gene TRBD2, 5 bases. Trimming stripped 0 bases from V and 4 bases from J, with 19 bases between. The CDR3 extends over 17 amino acids. Germline V gene sequence: CDR1 SGHRS, CDR2 YFSETQ. The DNA of the CDR3 is TGCGCCAGCAGCTTGGAGTTCGGTTCGAGAGAGGGAGAGACCCAGTACTTC. Its protein is CASSLEFGSREGETQYF.

The chain links TRBV27 to TRBJ2-1; 7 nucleotides align to TRBD2. V was pared by 7 bases and J by 1 base, with 7 bases of the junction left unmatched. This CDR3 has 15 amino acids. Germline CDR1 MNHEY, CDR2 SMNVEV (reference sequence). Here the CDR3 reads CASTYGLGSYNEQFF. CDR3 DNA sequence: TGTGCCAGCACCTACGGACTAGGATCCTACAATGAGCAGTTCTTC.

This clonotype was observed a few times. This chain links TRBV29-1 with TRBJ1-4; TRBD1 agrees at 8 bases. V shed 7 bases and J 6 bases; nucleotides not matched to a gene: 7. This CDR3 comprises 13 residues. Germline V gene lookup returns CDR1 SQVTM and CDR2 ANQGSEA. The CDR3 loop reads CSAGQGADEKLFF. The CDR3 bases are TGCAGCGCCGGCCAGGGGGCTGATGAAAAACTGTTTTTT.

Here the CDR3 DNA reads TGTGCCAGCAGTTACTCGAGAGGGACAGGGAGGTCTTTCTTT. Encoded protein: CASSYSRGTGRSFF. The chain recombines TRBV6-6 with TRBJ1-1; TRBD1 matches at 9 bases. V lost 0 bases and J lost 12; bases outside the gene matches: 8. This CDR3 contains 14 residues. Germline CDR1 MNHNY, CDR2 SVGAGI (reference sequence).

The CDR3 DNA follows: TGTGCCAGCAGCCAAGTGGAGAGGGTTAGGGCAGATACGCAGTATTTT. Protein: CASSQVERVRADTQYF. V and J are TRBV14 and TRBJ2-3; tentative D call: TRBD2 (5 bases). Trimming removed 1 base from V and 4 bases from J, with 15 bases in between. CDR1 is SGHDN, CDR2 FVKESK, per germline. The CDR3 length is 16 residues.

The V call is TRBV20-1, the J call TRBJ1-2; the match to TRBD1 covers 7 bases. The V gene end was trimmed by 3 bases and the J gene end by 7 bases; junction bases not matched to a gene: 8. The germline gives CDR1 DFQATT, CDR2 SNEGSKA (reference sequence). This CDR3 spans 13 amino acids. The CDR3 protein is CSASGTAVSGYTF. The CDR3 DNA reads TGCAGTGCTAGCGGGACAGCGGTCTCTGGCTACACCTTC.

This rearrangement joins TRBV20-1 to TRBJ1-2, with TRBD1 identical over 8 bases. Losses at the gene ends were 6 bases for V and 5 bases for J; bases not matched to a gene: 8. The CDR3 contains 13 residues. CDR1 and CDR2 (germline): DFQATT, SNEGSKA (reference sequence). The CDR3 here is CSATTTGDYGYTF. DNA for the CDR3: TGCAGTGCAACCACGACAGGGGATTATGGCTACACCTTC.

V and J are TRBV20-1 and TRBJ2-4, with D possibly TRBD2 on 6 matching bases. Germline V gene lookup returns CDR1 DFQATT and CDR2 SNEGSKA (reference sequence). The CDR3 spans 13 residues. The V end lost 5 bases, the J end lost 3 bases, and 11 bases lay between the germline ends. The CDR3 DNA reads TGCAGTGCTGGAGCTAGCGACAAAAACATTCAGTACTTC. It is translated as CSAGASDKNIQYF.

This clonotype was seen more than once but under ten times. V gene TRBV7-2 combines with J gene TRBJ2-3, with D perhaps being TRBD1 or TRBD2 (5 bases each). Germline CDR1 and CDR2: SGHTA and FQGNSA. The CDR3 is 16 amino acids. Trimming removed 1 base from V and 3 bases from J, with 14 bases in between. CDR3 loop: CASSLVSGLTTDTQYF. In DNA form, the CDR3 reads TGTGCCAGCAGCTTAGTTTCGGGGCTAACTACAGATACGCAGTATTTT.

On this clonotype itself: Germline is not matched at one junction end, which may reflect a read error. The chain couples TRBV7-7 to TRBJ2-2; D might be TRBD2 (7 bases). CDR1 and CDR2 (germline): SSHAT, FNYEAQ (reference sequence). This CDR3 comprises 16 residues. CDR3: CASSLRGGQNTGELFF. The CDR3 bases are TGTGCTAGCAGCTTACGCGGGGGACAGAACACCGGGGAGCTGTTTTTT.

The chain employs TRBV29-1 and TRBJ1-1; TRBD1 matches 10 bases. CDR3 length: 14 amino acids. CDR1 is SQVTM, CDR2 ANQGSEA, per germline. With 5 bases clipped from V and 2 bases from J, the junction kept 5 bases outside the gene matches. The CDR3 DNA reads as TGCAGCGTTCAGACAGGGGGCCTTAACACTGAAGCTTTCTTT. It codes for CSVQTGGLNTEAFF.

Note on this clonotype: Sequence at one end of the junction differs from germline and may be a read error. The genes are TRBV6-5 and TRBJ2-5; 9 bases fit TRBD1. The J call is uncertain, as TRBJ2-7 better fits the DNA end. The CDR3 is 14 amino acids. Germline CDR1 reads MNHEY; CDR2 reads SVGAGI. This chain's CDR3 is CAGSYGGQGYEQYF. The CDR3 region has the DNA TGTGCCGGCAGTTACGGGGGACAGGGCTACGAGCAGTACTTC.

This clonotype turned up a few times. The V gene is TRBV6-5, the J gene TRBJ2-1; D possibly corresponds to TRBD2 (7 bases). Trimming left V 6 bases short and J 7 bases short, with 16 bases between. Germline V gene sequence: CDR1 MNHEY, CDR2 SVGAGI. The CDR3 runs to 14 residues. This CDR3 reads CASSRWGRGNEQFF. CDR3 bases: TGTGCCAGCAGCCGCTGGGGGCGGGGGAATGAGCAGTTCTTC.

The chain employs TRBV3-1 and TRBJ2-3; 9 positions agree with TRBD1. CDR1 LGHDT and CDR2 YNNKEL come from the germline V gene (reference sequence). The CDR3 is made up of 14 amino acids. With 0 bases clipped from V and 5 bases from J, the junction kept 0 bases outside the gene matches. In nucleotides, the CDR3 is TGTGCCAGCAGCCAAGAGGACAGGGGAGATACGCAGTATTTT. This sequence encodes CASSQEDRGDTQYF.

The rearrangement joins TRBV9 to TRBJ2-7; D is tentatively TRBD1 or TRBD2 (5 bases each). There are 15 residues in the CDR3. With 4 bases removed from V and 2 bases from J, the gap between germline ends came to 16 bases. The germline gives CDR1 SGDLS, CDR2 YYNGEE. The CDR3: CASSKGSDSPYEQYF. Here the CDR3 DNA reads TGTGCCAGCAGCAAGGGGAGTGATTCTCCCTACGAGCAGTACTTC.

This chain joins TRBV20-1 and TRBJ1-6, with 7 bases matching TRBD1. This CDR3 comprises 15 residues. The V and J ends lost 6 bases and 5 bases, in that order; junction bases with no gene match: 10. Germline V gene sequence: CDR1 DFQATT, CDR2 SNEGSKA (reference sequence). DNA of the CDR3: TGCAGTGCCAAAATGACAGGGTTCGATAATTCACCCCTCCACTTT. Translation gives CSAKMTGFDNSPLHF.

This clonotype was seen a handful of times. The chain uses TRBV5-1 and TRBJ2-5, with D perhaps matching TRBD2 (5 bases). Germline CDR1 reads SGHRS; CDR2 reads YFSETQ. CDR3 size: 14 residues. The germline V and J ends were trimmed by 4 bases and 3 bases, with 13 bases remaining between them. The CDR3 loop is CASSVPGIKETQYF. The CDR3 DNA is TGCGCCAGCAGCGTCCCCGGGATCAAAGAGACCCAGTACTTC.

V usage is TRBV6-5 and J usage is TRBJ1-6, with D possibly matching TRBD1 (5 bases). The V gene lost 2 bases and the J gene lost 11 bases, with 16 bases spanning the gap. Germline V gene sequence: CDR1 MNHEY, CDR2 SVGAGI. The CDR3 runs 15 residues. The CDR3, as DNA: TGTGCCAGCAGTTACGGGACGGGAACTATTACACCCCTCCACTTT. The encoded protein is CASSYGTGTITPLHF.

This clonotype was observed a handful of times. This sequence joins TRBV3-1 and TRBJ2-3; D unresolved. The CDR3 covers 14 residues. CDR1 is LGHDT and CDR2 is YNNKEL in the germline V gene (reference sequence). V dropped 3 bases and J dropped 0 bases, with 7 bases sitting between them. In DNA form, the CDR3 reads TGTGCCAGCAGCCATTCGGCAAGCACAGATACGCAGTATTTT. This encodes CASSHSASTDTQYF.

The V call is TRBV15, the J call TRBJ2-6; D gene ambiguous. V was shortened by 1 base and J by 0 bases, with 7 bases between the two germline ends. This CDR3 region has 16 residues. Looked up from germline, CDR1 is LNHNV and CDR2 is YYDKDF (reference sequence). CDR3 sequence (DNA): TGTGCCACCAGCAGAGGCCAGTTCTCTGGGGCCAACGTCCTGACTTTC. It yields the protein CATSRGQFSGANVLTF.

The chain carries TRBV6-6 and TRBJ1-2; no firm D call. The CDR3 has 16 residues. V dropped 0 bases and J dropped 4 bases, with 15 bases sitting between them. CDR1 is MNHNY and CDR2 is SVGAGI in the germline V gene (reference sequence). CDR3 sequence reads: CASSYSGGRKSYGYTF. As DNA, the CDR3 is TGTGCCAGCAGTTACTCGGGCGGACGGAAAAGCTATGGCTACACCTTC.